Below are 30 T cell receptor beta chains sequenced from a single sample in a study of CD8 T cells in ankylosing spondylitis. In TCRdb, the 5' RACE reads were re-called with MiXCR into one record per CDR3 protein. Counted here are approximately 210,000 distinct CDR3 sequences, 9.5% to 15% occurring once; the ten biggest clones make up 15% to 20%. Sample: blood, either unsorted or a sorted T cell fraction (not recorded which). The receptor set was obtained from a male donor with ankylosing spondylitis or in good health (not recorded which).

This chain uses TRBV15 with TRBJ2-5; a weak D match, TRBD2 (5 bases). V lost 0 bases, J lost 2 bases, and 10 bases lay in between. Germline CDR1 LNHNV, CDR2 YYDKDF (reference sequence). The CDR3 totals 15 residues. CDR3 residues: CATSRDRGEQETQYF. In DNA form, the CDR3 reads TGTGCCACCAGCAGAGATCGGGGAGAACAAGAGACCCAGTACTTC.

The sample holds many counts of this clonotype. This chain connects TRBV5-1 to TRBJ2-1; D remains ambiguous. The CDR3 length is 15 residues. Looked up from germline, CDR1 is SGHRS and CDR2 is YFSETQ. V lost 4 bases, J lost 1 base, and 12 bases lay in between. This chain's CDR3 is CASSPQNRSYNEQFF. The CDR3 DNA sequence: TGCGCCAGCAGCCCTCAGAATAGGTCCTACAATGAGCAGTTCTTC.

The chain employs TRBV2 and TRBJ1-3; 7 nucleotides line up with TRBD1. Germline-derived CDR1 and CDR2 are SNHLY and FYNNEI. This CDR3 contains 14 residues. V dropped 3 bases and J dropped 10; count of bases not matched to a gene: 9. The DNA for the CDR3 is TGTGCCAGCAGTGAGGGGGACAGCTCGGGGACCATATATTTT. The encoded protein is CASSEGDSSGTIYF.

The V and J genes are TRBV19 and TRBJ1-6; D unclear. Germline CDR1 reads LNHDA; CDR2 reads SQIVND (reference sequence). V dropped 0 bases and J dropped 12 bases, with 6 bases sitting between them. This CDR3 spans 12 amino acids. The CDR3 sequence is CASSIDGVPLHF. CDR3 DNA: TGTGCCAGTAGTATAGATGGAGTACCCCTCCACTTT.

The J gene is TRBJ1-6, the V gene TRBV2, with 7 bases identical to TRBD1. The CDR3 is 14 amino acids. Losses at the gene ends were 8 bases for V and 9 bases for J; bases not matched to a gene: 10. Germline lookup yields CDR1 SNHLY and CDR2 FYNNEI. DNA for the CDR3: TGTGCCAGCGAGAGGGGGACAGAATTTTCACCCCTCCACTTT. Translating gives CASERGTEFSPLHF.

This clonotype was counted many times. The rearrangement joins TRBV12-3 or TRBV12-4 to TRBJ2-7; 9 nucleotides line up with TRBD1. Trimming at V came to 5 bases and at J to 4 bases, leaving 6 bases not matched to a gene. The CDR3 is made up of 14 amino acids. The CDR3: CASSPGTGFYEQYF. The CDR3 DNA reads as TGTGCCAGCAGTCCCGGGACAGGGTTTTACGAGCAGTACTTC.

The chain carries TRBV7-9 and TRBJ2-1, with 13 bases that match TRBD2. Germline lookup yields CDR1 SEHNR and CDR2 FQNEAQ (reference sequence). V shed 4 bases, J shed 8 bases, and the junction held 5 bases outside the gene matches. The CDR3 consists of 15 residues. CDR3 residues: CASSSLAGGPYEQFF. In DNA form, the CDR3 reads TGTGCCAGCAGCTCACTAGCGGGAGGGCCCTATGAGCAGTTCTTC.

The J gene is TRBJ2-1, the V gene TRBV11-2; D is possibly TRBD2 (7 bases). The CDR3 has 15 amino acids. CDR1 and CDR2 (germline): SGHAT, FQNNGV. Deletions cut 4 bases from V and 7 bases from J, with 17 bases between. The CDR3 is CASSWGRELRNEQFF. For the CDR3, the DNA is TGTGCCAGCAGCTGGGGGCGGGAGCTTCGGAATGAGCAGTTCTTC.

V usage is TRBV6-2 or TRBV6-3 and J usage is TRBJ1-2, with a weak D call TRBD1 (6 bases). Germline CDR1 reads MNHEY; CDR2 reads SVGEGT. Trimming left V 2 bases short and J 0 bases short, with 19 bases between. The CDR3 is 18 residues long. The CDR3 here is CASSYRTGTLRPNYGYTF. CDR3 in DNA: TGTGCCAGCAGTTACAGAACGGGGACACTTCGACCTAACTATGGCTACACCTTC.

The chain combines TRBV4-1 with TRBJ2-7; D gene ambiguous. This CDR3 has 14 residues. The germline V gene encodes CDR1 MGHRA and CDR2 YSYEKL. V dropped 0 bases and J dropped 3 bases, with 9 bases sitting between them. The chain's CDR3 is CASSQERGLYEQYF. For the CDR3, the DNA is TGCGCCAGCAGCCAAGAACGAGGCCTCTACGAGCAGTACTTC.

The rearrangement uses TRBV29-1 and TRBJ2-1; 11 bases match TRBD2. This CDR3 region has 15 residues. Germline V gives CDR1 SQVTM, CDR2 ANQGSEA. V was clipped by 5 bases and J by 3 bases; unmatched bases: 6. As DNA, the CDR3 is TGCAGCGTTATTTTAGCGGGAGGGAGCTACAATGAGCAGTTCTTC. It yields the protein CSVILAGGSYNEQFF.

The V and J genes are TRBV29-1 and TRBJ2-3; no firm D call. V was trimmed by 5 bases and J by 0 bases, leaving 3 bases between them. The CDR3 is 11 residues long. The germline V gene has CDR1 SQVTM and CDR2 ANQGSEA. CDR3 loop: CSVSSTDTQYF. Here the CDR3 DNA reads TGCAGCGTTTCTAGCACAGATACGCAGTATTTT.

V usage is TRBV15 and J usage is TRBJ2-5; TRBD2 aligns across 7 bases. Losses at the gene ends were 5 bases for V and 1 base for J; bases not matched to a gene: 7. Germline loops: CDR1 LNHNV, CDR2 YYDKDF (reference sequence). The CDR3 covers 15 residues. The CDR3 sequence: CATSSSTSSQETQYF. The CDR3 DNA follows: TGTGCCACCAGCTCCTCGACTAGCAGCCAAGAGACCCAGTACTTC.

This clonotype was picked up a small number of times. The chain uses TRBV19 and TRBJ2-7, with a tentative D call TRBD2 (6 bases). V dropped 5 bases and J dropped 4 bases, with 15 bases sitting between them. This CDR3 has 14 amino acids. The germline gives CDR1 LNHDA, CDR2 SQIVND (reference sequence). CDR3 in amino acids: CASSSRDSGYEQYF. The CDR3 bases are TGTGCCAGTAGTTCTCGGGACTCGGGGTACGAGCAGTACTTC.

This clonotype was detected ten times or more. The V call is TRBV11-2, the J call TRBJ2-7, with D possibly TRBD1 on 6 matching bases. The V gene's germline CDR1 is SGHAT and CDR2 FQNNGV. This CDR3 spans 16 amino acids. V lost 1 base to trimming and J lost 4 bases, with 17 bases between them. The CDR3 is CASSLAGAGTLYEQYF. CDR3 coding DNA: TGTGCCAGCAGCTTAGCCGGGGCAGGGACATTGTACGAGCAGTACTTC.

The CDR3 DNA is TGTGCCTGGAGCCGTACGGGGGCGGGGGTAGTAGGGGAGCAGTTCTTC. It translates to CAWSRTGAGVVGEQFF. The genes are TRBV30 and TRBJ2-1; weak D call: TRBD2 (7 bases). Germline CDR1 and CDR2: GTSNPN and SVGIG (reference sequence). This CDR3 has 16 residues. Trimming stripped 3 bases from V and 10 bases from J, with 25 bases between.

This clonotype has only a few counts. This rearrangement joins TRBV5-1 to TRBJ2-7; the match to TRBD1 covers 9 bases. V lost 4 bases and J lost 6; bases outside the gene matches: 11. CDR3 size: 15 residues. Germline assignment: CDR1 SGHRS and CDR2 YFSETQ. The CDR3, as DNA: TGCGCCAGCAGCCGGTGCCGGGACAGGGAGACCGAGCAGTACTTC. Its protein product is CASSRCRDRETEQYF.

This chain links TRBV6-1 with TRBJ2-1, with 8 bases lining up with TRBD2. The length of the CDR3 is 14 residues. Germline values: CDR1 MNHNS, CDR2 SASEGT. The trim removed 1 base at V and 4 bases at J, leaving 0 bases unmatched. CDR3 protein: CASSEVAGYNEQFF. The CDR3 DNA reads TGTGCCAGCAGTGAAGTAGCGGGGTACAATGAGCAGTTCTTC.

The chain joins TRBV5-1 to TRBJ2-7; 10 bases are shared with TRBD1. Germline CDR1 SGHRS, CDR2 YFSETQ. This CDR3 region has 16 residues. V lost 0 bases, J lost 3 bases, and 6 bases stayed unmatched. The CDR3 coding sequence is TGCGCCAGCAGCTTGGTTGTGACAGGGGGCGGCTACGAGCAGTACTTC. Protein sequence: CASSLVVTGGGYEQYF.

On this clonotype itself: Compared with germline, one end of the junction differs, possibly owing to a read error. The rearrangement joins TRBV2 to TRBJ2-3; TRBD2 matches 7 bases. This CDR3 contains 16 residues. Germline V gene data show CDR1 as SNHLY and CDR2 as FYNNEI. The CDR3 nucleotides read TGTGCCAACAGTGAAGCGGCTAGCGGTAGCACAGATACGCAGTATTTT. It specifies CANSEAASGSTDTQYF.

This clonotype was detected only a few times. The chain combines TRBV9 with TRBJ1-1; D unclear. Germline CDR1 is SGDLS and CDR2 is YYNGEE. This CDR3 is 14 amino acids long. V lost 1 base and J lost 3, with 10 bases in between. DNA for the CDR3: TGTGCCAGCAGCGTACGAATCAGCGACACTGAAGCTTTCTTT. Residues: CASSVRISDTEAFF.

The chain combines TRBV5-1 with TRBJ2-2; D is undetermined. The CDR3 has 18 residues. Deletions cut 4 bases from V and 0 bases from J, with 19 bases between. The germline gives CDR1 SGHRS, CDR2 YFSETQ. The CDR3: CASSGQTGHLPNTGELFF. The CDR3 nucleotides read TGCGCCAGCAGCGGGCAGACCGGCCACCTACCGAACACCGGGGAGCTGTTTTTT.

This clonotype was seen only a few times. The CDR3 protein is CASSQEKGPSFYGYTF. The CDR3 bases are TGCGCCAGCAGCCAAGAGAAGGGCCCGAGTTTCTATGGCTACACCTTC. The V and J genes are TRBV4-1 and TRBJ1-2; the D is unclear. The length of the CDR3 is 16 residues. V lost 0 bases and J 4 bases, leaving 15 bases between the germline ends. Germline CDR1 is MGHRA and CDR2 is YSYEKL.

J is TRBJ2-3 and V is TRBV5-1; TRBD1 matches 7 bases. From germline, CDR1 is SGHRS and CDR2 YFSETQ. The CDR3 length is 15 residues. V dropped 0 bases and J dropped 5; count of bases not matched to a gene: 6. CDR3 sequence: CASSLERGQKDTQYF. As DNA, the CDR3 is TGCGCCAGCAGCTTGGAGAGGGGGCAGAAAGATACGCAGTATTTT.

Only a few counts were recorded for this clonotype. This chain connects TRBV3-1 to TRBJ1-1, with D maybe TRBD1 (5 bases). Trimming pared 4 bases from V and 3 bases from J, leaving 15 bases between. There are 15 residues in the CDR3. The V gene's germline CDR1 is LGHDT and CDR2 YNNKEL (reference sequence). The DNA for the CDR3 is TGTGCCAGCAGCCCCGTAGAGGGGCTGTACACTGAAGCTTTCTTT. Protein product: CASSPVEGLYTEAFF.

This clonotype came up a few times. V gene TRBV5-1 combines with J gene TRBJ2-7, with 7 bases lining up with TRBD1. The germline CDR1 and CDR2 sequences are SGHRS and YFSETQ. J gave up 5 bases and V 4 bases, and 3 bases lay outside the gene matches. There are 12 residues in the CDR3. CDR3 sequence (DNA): TGCGCCAGCAGCCCGACAGGGAACGAGCAGTACTTC. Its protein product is CASSPTGNEQYF.

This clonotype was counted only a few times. The CDR3 sequence: CASSPEVMAPNTEAFF. CDR3 in DNA: TGTGCCAGCAGCCCCGAAGTGATGGCACCAAACACTGAAGCTTTCTTT. The rearrangement joins TRBV7-9 to TRBJ1-1; D remains ambiguous. Germline assignment: CDR1 SEHNR and CDR2 FQNEAQ (reference sequence). CDR3 length: 16 residues. V was cut by 5 bases and J by 2 bases, with 18 bases left in between. Using reference TRBV7-9 and TRBJ1-1 for the parts outside the CDR3, the full variable domain is DTGVSQNPRHKITKRGQNVTFRCDPISEHNRLYWYRQTLGQGPEFLTYFQNEAQLEKSRLLSDRFSAERPKGSFSTLEIQRTEQGDSAMYLCASSPEVMAPNTEAFFGQGTRLTVV.

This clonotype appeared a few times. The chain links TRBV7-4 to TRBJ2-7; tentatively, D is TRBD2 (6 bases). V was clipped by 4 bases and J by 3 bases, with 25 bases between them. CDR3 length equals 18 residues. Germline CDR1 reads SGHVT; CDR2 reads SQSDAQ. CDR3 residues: CASSSPIGSGVTHYEQYF. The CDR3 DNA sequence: TGTGCCAGCAGCTCCCCCATAGGTAGCGGCGTAACACACTACGAGCAGTACTTC.

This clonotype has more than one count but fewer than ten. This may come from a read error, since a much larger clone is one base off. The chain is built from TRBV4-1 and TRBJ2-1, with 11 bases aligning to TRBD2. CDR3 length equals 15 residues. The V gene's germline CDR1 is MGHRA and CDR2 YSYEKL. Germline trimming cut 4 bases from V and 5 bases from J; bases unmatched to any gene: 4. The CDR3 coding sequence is TGCGCCAGCAGCCCCGGGACTAGCGGCCACAATGAGCAGTTCTTC. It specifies CASSPGTSGHNEQFF.

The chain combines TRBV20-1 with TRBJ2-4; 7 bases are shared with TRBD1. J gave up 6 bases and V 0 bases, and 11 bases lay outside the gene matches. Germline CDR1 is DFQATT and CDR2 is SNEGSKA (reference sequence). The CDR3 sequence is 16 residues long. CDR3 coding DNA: TGCAGTGCTAGAGATAGCCTACAGGGGAGAGGAAACATTCAGTACTTC. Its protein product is CSARDSLQGRGNIQYF.